The source of this T cell receptor (beta chain) is a study of Ad26.COV2.S vaccination and SARS-CoV-2 variants. The study's findings and limits: Breadth of non-spike TCRs did not differ between vaccinees and placebo recipients.

Comment on this clone: Antigen: not known.

The treatment is: around 19 received Ad26.COV2.S at low or high dose, single or two shots; several received placebo; per-sample allocation not given. At day 63 after the first vaccine or placebo injection, samples were drawn. Generated by immunoSEQ multiplex PCR, the TCRdb table keeps only in-frame clones and is missing some. The profile covers over 400,000 clones, with roughly 87% appearing a single time and more than 3.5% taken by the ten largest. The germline CDR1 and CDR2 sequences are SEHNR and FQNEAQ (reference sequence). The CDR3 runs 16 residues. J gave up 2 bases and V 6 bases, and 9 bases lay outside the gene matches.

The sequencing used peripheral blood, collected in a trial of Ad26.COV2.S vaccine versus placebo. The receptor was isolated from a person between 18 and 65 years old who received the Ad26.COV2.S COVID-19 vaccine or a placebo. The J gene is TRBJ2-2, the V gene TRBV7-9; the match to TRBD2 covers 7 bases. The CDR3 nucleotides read TGTGCCAGCAGTGGGGGGGACTCCGGTAACACCGGGGAGCTGTTTTTT. Protein product: CASSGGDSGNTGELFF.